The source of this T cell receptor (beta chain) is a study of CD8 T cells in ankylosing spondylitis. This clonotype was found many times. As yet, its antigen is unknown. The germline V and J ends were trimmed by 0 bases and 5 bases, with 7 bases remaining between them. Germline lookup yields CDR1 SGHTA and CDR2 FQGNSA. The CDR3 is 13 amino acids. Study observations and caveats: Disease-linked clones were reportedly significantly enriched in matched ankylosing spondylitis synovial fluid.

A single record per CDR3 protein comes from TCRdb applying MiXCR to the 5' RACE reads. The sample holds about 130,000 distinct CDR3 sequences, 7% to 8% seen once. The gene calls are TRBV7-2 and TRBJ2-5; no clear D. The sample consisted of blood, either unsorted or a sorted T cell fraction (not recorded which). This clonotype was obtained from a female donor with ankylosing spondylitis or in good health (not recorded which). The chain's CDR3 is CASSLAGPETQYF. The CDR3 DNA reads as TGTGCCAGCAGCTTAGCAGGGCCCGAGACCCAGTACTTC.